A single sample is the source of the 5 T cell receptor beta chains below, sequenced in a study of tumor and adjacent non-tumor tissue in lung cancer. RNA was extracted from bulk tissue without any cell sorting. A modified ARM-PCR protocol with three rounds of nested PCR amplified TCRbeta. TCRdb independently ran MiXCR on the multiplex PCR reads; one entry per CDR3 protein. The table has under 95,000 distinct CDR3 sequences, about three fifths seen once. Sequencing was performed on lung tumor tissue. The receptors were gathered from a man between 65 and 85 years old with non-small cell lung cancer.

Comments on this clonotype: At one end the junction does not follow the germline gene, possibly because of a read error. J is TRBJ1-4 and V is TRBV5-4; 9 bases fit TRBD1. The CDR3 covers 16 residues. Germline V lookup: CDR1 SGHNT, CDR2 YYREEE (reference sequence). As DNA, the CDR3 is TGTGCCAGCAGCTCTTCCGTGGGACAGGGCGGCGAAAAACTCTTGTTT. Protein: CASSSSVGQGGEKLLF.

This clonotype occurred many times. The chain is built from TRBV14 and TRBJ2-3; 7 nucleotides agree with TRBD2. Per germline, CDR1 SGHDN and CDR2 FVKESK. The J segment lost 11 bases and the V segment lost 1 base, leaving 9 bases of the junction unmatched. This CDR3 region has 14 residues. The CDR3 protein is CASSQVLGGGEQYF. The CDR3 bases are TGTGCCAGCAGCCAAGTCCTTGGCGGGGGTGAGCAGTATTTT.

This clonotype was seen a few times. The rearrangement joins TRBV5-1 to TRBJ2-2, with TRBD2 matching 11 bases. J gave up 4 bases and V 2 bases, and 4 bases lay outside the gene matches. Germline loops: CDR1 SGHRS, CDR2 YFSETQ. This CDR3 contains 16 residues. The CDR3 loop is CASSLTGTSGTGELFF. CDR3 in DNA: TGCGCCAGCAGCTTAACCGGGACTAGCGGCACCGGGGAGCTGTTTTTT. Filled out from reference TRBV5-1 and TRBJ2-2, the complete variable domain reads KAGVTQTPRYLIKTRGQQVTLSCSPISGHRSVSWYQQTPGQGLQFLFEYFSETQRNKGNFPGRFSGRQFSNSRSEMNVSTLELGDSALYLCASSLTGTSGTGELFFGEGSRLTVL.

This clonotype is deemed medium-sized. In DNA form, the CDR3 reads TGTGCCAGCAGCCCGGGACAGACAAAATACACAGATACGCAGTATTTT. This codes for CASSPGQTKYTDTQYF. The V and J genes are TRBV11-3 and TRBJ2-3; TRBD1 matches at 7 bases. Germline trimming cut 5 bases from V and 2 bases from J; bases unmatched to any gene: 10. This CDR3 is 16 amino acids long. The germline V gene has CDR1 SGHNT and CDR2 YENEEA.

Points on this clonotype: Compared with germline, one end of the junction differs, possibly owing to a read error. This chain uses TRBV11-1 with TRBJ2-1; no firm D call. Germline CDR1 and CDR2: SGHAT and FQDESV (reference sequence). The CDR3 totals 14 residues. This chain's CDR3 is CANSPGVASIEQFF. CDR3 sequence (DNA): TGTGCCAACAGCCCGGGCGTAGCATCCATTGAGCAGTTCTTC.